This TCR beta chain was captured in a study of T cells in narcolepsy. Study results and caveats: Some memory CD4+ repertoires had no autoreactive clone sequences. Blood of same and different patients, but not healthy controls, reportedly held recurring autoreactive clonotypes.

Some clones are missing from TCRdb's copy, which holds only in-frame ones; the method was immunoSEQ multiplex PCR. In the table there are about 35,000 clones, 70% to 85% of which are singletons. The trim removed 0 bases at V and 5 bases at J, leaving 11 bases unmatched. Germline V gene sequence: CDR1 SGHNT, CDR2 YENEEA. The CDR3 is 18 residues long. As to this clone: Its antigen is unidentified.

Sequencing was done on a sample of memory (CD45RA-) CD4+ T cells from blood. This receptor was obtained from a human donor in good health. This rearrangement joins TRBV11-3 to TRBJ2-1; TRBD1 aligns across 9 bases. The CDR3 here is CASSLERWGQGVNNEQFF. The CDR3 DNA reads as TGTGCCAGCAGCTTAGAAAGGTGGGGACAGGGAGTCAACAATGAGCAGTTCTTC.